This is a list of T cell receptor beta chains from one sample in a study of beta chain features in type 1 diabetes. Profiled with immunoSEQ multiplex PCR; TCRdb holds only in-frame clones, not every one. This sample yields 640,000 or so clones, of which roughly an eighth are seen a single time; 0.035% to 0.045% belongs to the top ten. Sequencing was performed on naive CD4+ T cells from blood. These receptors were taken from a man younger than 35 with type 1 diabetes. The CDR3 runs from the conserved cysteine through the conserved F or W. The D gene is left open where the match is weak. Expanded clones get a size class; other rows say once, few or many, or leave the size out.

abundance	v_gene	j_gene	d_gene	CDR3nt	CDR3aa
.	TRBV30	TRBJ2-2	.	TGTGCCTGGAGTAACAGGGATAACACCGGGGAGCTGTTTTTT	CAWSNRDNTGELFF
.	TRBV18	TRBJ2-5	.	TGTGCCAGCTCCCCCCCGGGGAGCTTGCAAGAGACCCAGTACTTC	CASSPPGSLQETQYF
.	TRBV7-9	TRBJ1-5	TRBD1	TGTGCCAGCAGCTCCTCCGGGACAGGGGGCAATCAGCCCCAGCATTTT	CASSSSGTGGNQPQHF
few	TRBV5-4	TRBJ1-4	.	TGTGCCAGCAGCTTGGGGGGCGCGACTAATGAAAAACTGTTTTTT	CASSLGGATNEKLFF
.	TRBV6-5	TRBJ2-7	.	TGTGCCAGCAGTTACCAACCCCAGCGGTCAGCCTACGAGCAGTACTTC	CASSYQPQRSAYEQYF
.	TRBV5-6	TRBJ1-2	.	TGTGCCAGCAGCGCCGGGACCAACTATGGCTACACCTTC	CASSAGTNYGYTF
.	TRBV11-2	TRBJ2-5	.	TGTGCCAGCGGGTGGTTACAAGAGACCCAGTACTTC	CASGWLQETQYF
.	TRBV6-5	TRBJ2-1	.	TGTGCCAGCACTCGGGTGCCTAGAGAAGAGAATGAGCAGTTCTTC	CASTRVPREENEQFF
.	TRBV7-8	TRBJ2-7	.	TGTGCCAGCAGCTTAAGTGGCCGTTCGCGGCAGGGGAACTACGAGCAGTACTTC	CASSLSGRSRQGNYEQYF
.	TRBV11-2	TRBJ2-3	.	TGTGCCAGCAGCCCGCGGGGCATAAGCACAGATACGCAGTATTTT	CASSPRGISTDTQYF
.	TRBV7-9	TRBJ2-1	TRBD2	TGTGCCAGCAGCTTAGAGGCGGGAGCCTACAATGAGCAGTTCTTC	CASSLEAGAYNEQFF
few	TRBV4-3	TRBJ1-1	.	TGCGCCAGCAGCCAAGAGTACAGGACCACTGAAGCTTTCTTT	CASSQEYRTTEAFF
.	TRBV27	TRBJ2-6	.	TGTGCCAGCAGTTTAATGGGCCCCGGCGTCAACGTCCTGACTTTC	CASSLMGPGVNVLTF
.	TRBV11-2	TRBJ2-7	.	TGTGCCAGCAGCTCCAGACCCGAGCAGTACTTC	CASSSRPEQYF
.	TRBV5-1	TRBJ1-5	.	TGCGCCAGCAGCCTAGGGGGGTACAGCAATCAGCCCCAGCATTTT	CASSLGGYSNQPQHF
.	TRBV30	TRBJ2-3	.	TGTGCCTGGAACCAGCGGAGCACAGATACGCAGTATTTT	CAWNQRSTDTQYF
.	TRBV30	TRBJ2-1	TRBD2	TGTGCCTGGAATCCGGGACTAGCGAGGTACAATGAGCAGTTCTTC	CAWNPGLARYNEQFF
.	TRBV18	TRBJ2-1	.	TGTGCCAGCTCACCAACAGCGTACTCCTACAATGAGCAGTTCTTC	CASSPTAYSYNEQFF
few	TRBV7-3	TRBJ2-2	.	TGTGCCAGCAGCCCGTTTGGACAGCCGAACACCGGGGAGCTGTTTTTT	CASSPFGQPNTGELFF
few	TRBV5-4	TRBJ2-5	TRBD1	TGTGCCAGCAGCTTGGACGCAGGGGGTGAGGAGACCCAGTACTTC	CASSLDAGGEETQYF
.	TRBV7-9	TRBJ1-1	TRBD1	TGTGCCAGCAGCTTAAGGCGGGTCGACAGGGCAGCTTTCTTT	CASSLRRVDRAAFF
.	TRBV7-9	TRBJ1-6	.	TGTGCCAGCAGCCGCATCGTGGATCGCCCGTCACCCCTCCACTTT	CASSRIVDRPSPLHF
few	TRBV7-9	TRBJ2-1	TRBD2	TGTGCCAGCAGCGTACTAGCGGGAGCTCACAATGAGCAGTTCTTC	CASSVLAGAHNEQFF
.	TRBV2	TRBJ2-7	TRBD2	TGTGCCAGCAGTGAAGGGACTAGCGTCTCCTACGAGCAGTACTTC	CASSEGTSVSYEQYF
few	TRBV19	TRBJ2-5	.	TGTGCCAGTAGTATGCTAGGGACGATATACCAAGAGACCCAGTACTTC	CASSMLGTIYQETQYF
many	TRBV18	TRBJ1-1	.	TGTGCCAGCTCACCAGGGGAGAACACTGAAGCTTTCTTT	CASSPGENTEAFF
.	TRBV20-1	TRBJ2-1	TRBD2	TGCAGTGCCCCCGGGAGGAATGAGCAGTTCTTC	CSAPGRNEQFF
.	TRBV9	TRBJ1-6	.	TGTGCCAGCAGCGCCCTTGGAGGACCCTATAATTCACCCCTCCACTTT	CASSALGGPYNSPLHF
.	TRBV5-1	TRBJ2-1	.	TGCGCCAGCAGCAACACAGGGAGCGGGAATCAGTTCTTC	CASSNTGSGNQFF
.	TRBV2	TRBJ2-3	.	TGTGCCAGCAGTCCCCGGTGGCTAGAAGGTACGCAGTATTTT	CASSPRWLEGTQYF
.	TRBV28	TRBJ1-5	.	TGTGCCAGCAGCTCCGAGGGCCTGGGCAGCAATCAGCCCCAGCATTTT	CASSSEGLGSNQPQHF
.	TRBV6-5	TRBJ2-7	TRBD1	TGTGCCAGCAGTCAACCGGGACAGGGGGCGGTATGGCAGTACTTC	CASSQPGQGAVWQYF
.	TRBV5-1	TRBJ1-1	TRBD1	TGCGCCAGCAGCTCACAGGGGGCGAACACTGAAGCTTTCTTT	CASSSQGANTEAFF
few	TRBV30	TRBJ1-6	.	TGTGCCTGTTTATTCCGGGATTTAACCAGGAGCTCCTATAATTCACCCCTCCACTTT	CACLFRDLTRSSYNSPLHF
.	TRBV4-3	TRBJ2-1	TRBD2	TGCGCCAGCAGCCAAGATTTCGCGGGGGGGCAGAATGAGCAGTTCTTC	CASSQDFAGGQNEQFF
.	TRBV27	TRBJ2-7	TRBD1	TGTGCCAGCAGTTCAAAACCTGGACAGGGGTACGAGCAGTACTTC	CASSSKPGQGYEQYF
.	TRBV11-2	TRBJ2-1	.	TGTGCCAGCAGCCTCATGAGGGACGAGCAGTTCTTC	CASSLMRDEQFF
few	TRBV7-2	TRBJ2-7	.	TGTGCCAGCAGCCCAAGTTGGTCCTACGAGCAGTACTTC	CASSPSWSYEQYF
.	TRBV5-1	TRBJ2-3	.	TGCGCCAGCAGCTTGGCCGGCGGGGTGAGCACAGATACGCAGTATTTT	CASSLAGGVSTDTQYF
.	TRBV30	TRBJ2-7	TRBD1	TGTGCCTGGAGGCGTACAGGGGGTCCGGATGAGCAGTACTTC	CAWRRTGGPDEQYF
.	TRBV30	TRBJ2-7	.	TGTGCCTGGACAACCGGGCTCCGCTCCTACGAGCAGTACTTC	CAWTTGLRSYEQYF
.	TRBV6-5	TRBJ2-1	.	TGTGCCAGCAGTTACGGGGGGCTATCTTTCAATGAGCAGTTCTTC	CASSYGGLSFNEQFF
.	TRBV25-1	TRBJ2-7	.	TGTGCCAGCAGTGGTTTTACCGAGCAGTACTTC	CASSGFTEQYF
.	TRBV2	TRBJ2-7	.	TGTGCCAGCAGCTTCAGCTCCTACGAGCAGTACTTC	CASSFSSYEQYF
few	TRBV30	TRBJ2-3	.	TGTGCCTGGAAAACTAGGGGCTATGGGGGAGATACGCAGTATTTT	CAWKTRGYGGDTQYF
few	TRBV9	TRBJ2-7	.	TGTGCCAGCAGCGGAGGGGTTTCCTACGAGCAGTACTTC	CASSGGVSYEQYF
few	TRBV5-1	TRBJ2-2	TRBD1	TGCGCCAGCAGCCGGGACAGGGGCACCGGGGAGCTGTTTTTT	CASSRDRGTGELFF
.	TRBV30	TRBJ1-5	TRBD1	TGTGCCTGGGGGGACAGCAGAGCCCAGCATTTT	CAWGDSRAQHF
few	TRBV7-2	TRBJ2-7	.	TGTGCCAGCAGCTTGCAGGGCTACGAGCAGTACTTC	CASSLQGYEQYF
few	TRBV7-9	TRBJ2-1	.	TGTGCCAGCAGCTTAGTTGAGCAGTTCTTC	CASSLVEQFF
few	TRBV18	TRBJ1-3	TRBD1	TGTGCCAGCTCGCGACAGGGGATCTCTGGAAACACCATATATTTT	CASSRQGISGNTIYF
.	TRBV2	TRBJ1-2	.	TGTGCCAGCCTAACCCGGGGGGTCGGCTATGGCTACACCTTC	CASLTRGVGYGYTF
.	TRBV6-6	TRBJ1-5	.	TGTGCCAGCAGCCTCAACGCAGCTACGAGAAATCAGCCCCAGCATTTT	CASSLNAATRNQPQHF
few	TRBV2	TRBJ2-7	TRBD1	TGTGCCAGCACCACACAGGGGGCAGGCATCGAGCAGTACTTC	CASTTQGAGIEQYF
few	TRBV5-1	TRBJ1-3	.	TGCGCCAGCAGCTTCTCTGATTCTGGAAACACCATATATTTT	CASSFSDSGNTIYF
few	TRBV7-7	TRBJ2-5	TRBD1	TGTGCTAGCAGCTTGAACAGGGGGCTGGAGACCCAGTACTTC	CASSLNRGLETQYF
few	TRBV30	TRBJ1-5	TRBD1	TGTGCCTGGAGGGAGACAGGGGCAAGAAATCAGCCCCAGCATTTT	CAWRETGARNQPQHF
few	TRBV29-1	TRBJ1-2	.	TGCAGCGCCGACGAGACAGAAACCTATGGCTACACCTTC	CSADETETYGYTF
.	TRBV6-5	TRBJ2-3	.	TGTGCCAGCAAGGCAGTCACAGATACGCAGTATTTT	CASKAVTDTQYF
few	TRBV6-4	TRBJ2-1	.	TGTGCCAGCAGTGTGGAGGGAAACAATGAGCAGTTCTTC	CASSVEGNNEQFF